This is a list of T cell receptor beta chains from one sample in a study of T cell changes during pregnancy in multiple sclerosis. TCRdb's copy holds only in-frame clones and misses some; the assay was immunoSEQ multiplex PCR. In the table there are more than 80,000 clones, about 90% of which are singletons. The input for sequencing was peripheral blood, taken before pregnancy. These TCRs come from a female donor with multiple sclerosis, enrolled in a pregnancy study. CDR3s include the opening cysteine and the closing phenylalanine or tryptophan. The order of the fields is clone size, D gene, V gene, J gene, CDR3 DNA, CDR3 protein. A D gene is named only where the DNA matches it firmly. Not every row has a clone size; where given, it reads once, few, many or a size class.

abundance: once; d_gene: NA; v_gene: TRBV10-3; j_gene: TRBJ2-7; CDR3nt: TGTGCCATCTCAGGGGTTGGGGACGAGCAGTACTTC; CDR3aa: CAISGVGDEQYF
abundance: NA; d_gene: TRBD1; v_gene: TRBV5-1; j_gene: TRBJ2-5; CDR3nt: TGCGCCAGCAGCGGAACAGGGGGCGAAGAGACCCAGTACTTC; CDR3aa: CASSGTGGEETQYF
abundance: NA; d_gene: NA; v_gene: TRBV5-1; j_gene: TRBJ2-5; CDR3nt: TGCGCCAGCAGCTTTAAAGAGACCCAGTACTTC; CDR3aa: CASSFKETQYF
abundance: once; d_gene: TRBD2; v_gene: TRBV4-1; j_gene: TRBJ2-1; CDR3nt: TGCGCCAGCAGCCCGGATCTACGGGGGGGATACAATGAGCAGTTCTTC; CDR3aa: CASSPDLRGGYNEQFF
abundance: once; d_gene: TRBD1; v_gene: TRBV7-2; j_gene: TRBJ1-2; CDR3nt: TGTGCCAGCAGCTTTCGGGACAGGGGCTATGGCTACACCTTC; CDR3aa: CASSFRDRGYGYTF
abundance: NA; d_gene: NA; v_gene: TRBV5-1; j_gene: TRBJ1-5; CDR3nt: TGCGCCAGCAGCTCGGAGGGGCATAGCAATCAGCCCCAGCATTTT; CDR3aa: CASSSEGHSNQPQHF
abundance: NA; d_gene: NA; v_gene: TRBV5-1; j_gene: TRBJ1-2; CDR3nt: TGCGCCAGCAGGTTATACGCAACCCGGGGGACGCCGGATTCCGCCACGGATGGCTACACCTTC; CDR3aa: CASRLYATRGTPDSATDGYTF
abundance: NA; d_gene: TRBD1; v_gene: TRBV7-9; j_gene: TRBJ1-5; CDR3nt: TGTGCCAGCAGCTTAGAGGTGGGACAGGGCGGTCAGCCCCAGCATTTT; CDR3aa: CASSLEVGQGGQPQHF
abundance: NA; d_gene: NA; v_gene: TRBV7-9; j_gene: TRBJ2-1; CDR3nt: TGTGCCCCCGGAGGTGAGCAGTTCTTC; CDR3aa: CAPGGEQFF
abundance: NA; d_gene: NA; v_gene: TRBV6-1; j_gene: TRBJ2-2; CDR3nt: TGTGCCAGCAGTGCCGAGGCCACCGGGGAGCTGTTTTTT; CDR3aa: CASSAEATGELFF
abundance: NA; d_gene: TRBD1; v_gene: TRBV29-1; j_gene: TRBJ2-5; CDR3nt: TGCAGCGTTGGGTTTAACAGGGGCACGTATTTCCAAGAGACCCAGTACTTC; CDR3aa: CSVGFNRGTYFQETQYF
abundance: NA; d_gene: NA; v_gene: TRBV7-2; j_gene: TRBJ1-4; CDR3nt: TGTGCCAGCAGCTTCTTAGGTGGGGGGGAAAAACTGTTTTTT; CDR3aa: CASSFLGGGEKLFF
abundance: NA; d_gene: NA; v_gene: TRBV6-6; j_gene: TRBJ2-7; CDR3nt: TGTGCCAGCAGTACAGCCTACGAGCAGTACTTC; CDR3aa: CASSTAYEQYF
abundance: few; d_gene: NA; v_gene: TRBV2; j_gene: TRBJ1-1; CDR3nt: TGTGCCAGCAGTGATCAGGGGTCAACAAACACTGAAGCTTTCTTT; CDR3aa: CASSDQGSTNTEAFF
abundance: NA; d_gene: TRBD2; v_gene: TRBV28; j_gene: TRBJ2-2; CDR3nt: TGTGCCAGCAGAGAAGTAGCGGGAGGGCCGGCCGGGGAGCTGTTTTTT; CDR3aa: CASREVAGGPAGELFF
abundance: NA; d_gene: NA; v_gene: TRBV5-5; j_gene: TRBJ2-2; CDR3nt: TGCGCCAGCGTAACCCTAGACAGGTGGACCGGGGAGCTGTTTTTT; CDR3aa: CASVTLDRWTGELFF
abundance: once; d_gene: TRBD1; v_gene: TRBV5-6; j_gene: TRBJ2-5; CDR3nt: TGTGCCAGCAGCTCGACAGGGATGGGGGAGACCCAGTACTTC; CDR3aa: CASSSTGMGETQYF
abundance: NA; d_gene: TRBD1; v_gene: TRBV19; j_gene: TRBJ1-2; CDR3nt: TGTGCCAGTAGTATAGGGACAGGCGAATCTACTGGCTACACCTTC; CDR3aa: CASSIGTGESTGYTF
abundance: NA; d_gene: NA; v_gene: TRBV27; j_gene: TRBJ2-3; CDR3nt: TGTGCCAGCACCTCGGGGGATACGCAGTATTTT; CDR3aa: CASTSGDTQYF
abundance: NA; d_gene: NA; v_gene: TRBV27; j_gene: TRBJ1-4; CDR3nt: TGTGCCAGCAGTGAGGACTCTACTAATGAAAAACTGTTTTTT; CDR3aa: CASSEDSTNEKLFF
abundance: NA; d_gene: TRBD1; v_gene: TRBV5-6; j_gene: TRBJ1-4; CDR3nt: TGTGCCAGCAGCTCCTGGTGGACAGGGAGGGGTGAAAAACTGTTTTTT; CDR3aa: CASSSWWTGRGEKLFF
abundance: NA; d_gene: TRBD2; v_gene: TRBV10-3; j_gene: TRBJ2-3; CDR3nt: TGTGCCATCCTAGCGGGGAGCACAGATACGCAGTATTTT; CDR3aa: CAILAGSTDTQYF
abundance: NA; d_gene: NA; v_gene: TRBV7-2; j_gene: TRBJ2-2; CDR3nt: TGTGCCAGCAGCTTAGTACTGAACACCGGGGAGCTGTTTTTT; CDR3aa: CASSLVLNTGELFF
abundance: NA; d_gene: NA; v_gene: TRBV7-9; j_gene: TRBJ2-5; CDR3nt: TGTGCCAGCAGCCGATGGACAGCCCAGCAGGAGACCCAGTACTTC; CDR3aa: CASSRWTAQQETQYF
abundance: NA; d_gene: NA; v_gene: TRBV27; j_gene: TRBJ2-1; CDR3nt: TGTGCCAGCAGAGGGGGGAGGGCCGGAGATGAGCAGTTCTTC; CDR3aa: CASRGGRAGDEQFF
abundance: NA; d_gene: TRBD2; v_gene: TRBV6-1; j_gene: TRBJ2-1; CDR3nt: TGTGCCAGCAGTGAAATTACTAGCGGGAGCAATGAGCAGTTCTTC; CDR3aa: CASSEITSGSNEQFF
abundance: once; d_gene: NA; v_gene: TRBV18; j_gene: TRBJ1-4; CDR3nt: TGTGCCAGCTCACCCAGGTCGACTAATGAAAAACTGTTTTTT; CDR3aa: CASSPRSTNEKLFF
abundance: NA; d_gene: TRBD1; v_gene: TRBV6-1; j_gene: TRBJ1-5; CDR3nt: TGTGCCAGCACCTTACAGGGGGTCAGCAATCAGCCCCAGCATTTT; CDR3aa: CASTLQGVSNQPQHF
abundance: NA; d_gene: NA; v_gene: TRBV18; j_gene: TRBJ2-1; CDR3nt: TGTGCCAGCTCACCCGTGACTAGATCCTACAATGAGCAGTTCTTC; CDR3aa: CASSPVTRSYNEQFF
abundance: NA; d_gene: TRBD2; v_gene: TRBV5-4; j_gene: TRBJ2-1; CDR3nt: TGTGCCAGCAGCCACCCCGGGACTAGCGGCTTTGAGCAGTTCTTC; CDR3aa: CASSHPGTSGFEQFF
abundance: NA; d_gene: NA; v_gene: TRBV5-6; j_gene: TRBJ2-3; CDR3nt: TGTGCCAGCAGCTTGAGAGATAATACGCAGTATTTT; CDR3aa: CASSLRDNTQYF
abundance: once; d_gene: TRBD1; v_gene: TRBV6-6; j_gene: TRBJ1-6; CDR3nt: TGTGCCAGCAGCGGACAGGAAAATTCACCCCTCCACTTT; CDR3aa: CASSGQENSPLHF
abundance: NA; d_gene: NA; v_gene: TRBV4-2; j_gene: TRBJ2-2; CDR3nt: TGTGCCAGCAGCCGAAGCGGAGCCAACACCGGGGAGCTGTTTTTT; CDR3aa: CASSRSGANTGELFF
abundance: NA; d_gene: NA; v_gene: TRBV2; j_gene: TRBJ1-1; CDR3nt: TGTGCCAGCAGTCCCGGGGGGGCGTGGAACACTGAAGCTTTCTTT; CDR3aa: CASSPGGAWNTEAFF
abundance: NA; d_gene: NA; v_gene: TRBV14; j_gene: TRBJ1-4; CDR3nt: TGTGCCAGCAGCCAAGGTCTATGGACTAATGAAAAACTGTTTTTT; CDR3aa: CASSQGLWTNEKLFF
abundance: NA; d_gene: NA; v_gene: TRBV7-3; j_gene: TRBJ2-3; CDR3nt: TGTGCCAGCAGCTCCAGACTCACAGATACGCAGTATTTT; CDR3aa: CASSSRLTDTQYF
abundance: NA; d_gene: NA; v_gene: TRBV19; j_gene: TRBJ1-1; CDR3nt: TGTGCCAGTAGTATAGATCCGGCGGGGACCCTGAACACTGAAGCTTTCTTT; CDR3aa: CASSIDPAGTLNTEAFF
abundance: once; d_gene: TRBD1; v_gene: TRBV9; j_gene: TRBJ2-1; CDR3nt: TGTGCCAGCAGCCTAGGGACAGGAGGAGGTCGGGATGAGCAGTTCTTC; CDR3aa: CASSLGTGGGRDEQFF
abundance: NA; d_gene: TRBD1; v_gene: TRBV30; j_gene: TRBJ2-3; CDR3nt: TGTGCCGGGAGTAGGGCCGGGACAGGGTACACAGATACGCAGTATTTT; CDR3aa: CAGSRAGTGYTDTQYF
abundance: NA; d_gene: TRBD2; v_gene: TRBV6-6; j_gene: TRBJ2-7; CDR3nt: TGTGCCAGCAGTTCCGGACTAGCGGGGTCCTACGAGCAGTACTTC; CDR3aa: CASSSGLAGSYEQYF